Listed below are T cell receptor beta chains from one sample, sequenced in a study of spatial heterogeneity in lung cancer. TCRdb itself ran the 5' RACE reads through MiXCR, one entry per CDR3 protein. The top ten hold 6.3% of the sample, which has a few thousand distinct CDR3 sequences, approximately 15% seen once. The sample here was PBMCs, taken at surgery. These receptors were obtained from a male donor with early-stage non-small cell lung cancer. Each CDR3 is given with its conserved first and last residue. The D gene is left open where the match is weak. The size entry is marked missing in some rows and otherwise reads once, few, many or a size class.

D gene: NA
clone size: medium-sized
V gene: TRBV4-1
J gene: TRBJ2-3
CDR3 DNA: TGCGCCAGCAGCCAAACCCCATATGAGGCGGGAGATACGCAGTATTTT
CDR3 protein: CASSQTPYEAGDTQYF

D gene: TRBD1
clone size: NA
V gene: TRBV12-3/TRBV12-4
J gene: TRBJ2-1
CDR3 DNA: TGTGCCAGCAGTCCCCCCGGGACAGCCTTCACTAATGAGCAGTTCTTC
CDR3 protein: CASSPPGTAFTNEQFF

D gene: NA
clone size: medium-sized
V gene: TRBV6-1
J gene: TRBJ1-1
CDR3 DNA: TGTGCCAGCAGTGAAGCCAGGCTGGGAGCTTTCTTT
CDR3 protein: CASSEARLGAFF

D gene: TRBD1
clone size: NA
V gene: TRBV29-1
J gene: TRBJ2-4
CDR3 DNA: TGCAGCGTAGCCCCGGGACAGGGACTTCAGTACTTC
CDR3 protein: CSVAPGQGLQYF

D gene: NA
clone size: NA
V gene: TRBV6-2/TRBV6-3
J gene: TRBJ2-5
CDR3 DNA: TGTGCCAGCAGTTACTCGGGCAGGGGAGAGACCCAGTACTTC
CDR3 protein: CASSYSGRGETQYF

D gene: NA
clone size: once
V gene: TRBV7-9
J gene: TRBJ1-1
CDR3 DNA: TGTGCCAGCAGCCCCACCGGGACACCGGTACAAGCTTTCTTT
CDR3 protein: CASSPTGTPVQAFF

D gene: TRBD2
clone size: medium-sized
V gene: TRBV4-1
J gene: TRBJ2-1
CDR3 DNA: TGCGCCAGCAGCCAAGGTAGGACTAGCGGGATGAATGAGCAGTTCTTC
CDR3 protein: CASSQGRTSGMNEQFF

D gene: TRBD1
clone size: medium-sized
V gene: TRBV29-1
J gene: TRBJ2-2
CDR3 DNA: TGCAGCGCTGGACAGGCGAACACCGGGGAGCTGTTTTTT
CDR3 protein: CSAGQANTGELFF

D gene: NA
clone size: medium-sized
V gene: TRBV18
J gene: TRBJ1-2
CDR3 DNA: TGTGCCAGCTCAAAAGAAAAAGGACAGCTGAACTATGGCTACACCTTC
CDR3 protein: CASSKEKGQLNYGYTF

D gene: TRBD2
clone size: many
V gene: TRBV20-1
J gene: TRBJ2-2
CDR3 DNA: TGCAGTGCTAGCTCGAGCGGGAACTCGAACACCGGGGAGCTGTTTTTT
CDR3 protein: CSASSSGNSNTGELFF

D gene: TRBD2
clone size: NA
V gene: TRBV6-6
J gene: TRBJ2-7
CDR3 DNA: TGTGCCAGCAGTGACCCACTAGCGGGGGGCCGGGACGAGCAGTACTTC
CDR3 protein: CASSDPLAGGRDEQYF

D gene: NA
clone size: NA
V gene: TRBV5-6
J gene: TRBJ2-3
CDR3 DNA: TGTGCCAGCAGCCCAACGGAAAAGTCTAGCACAGATACGCAGTATTTT
CDR3 protein: CASSPTEKSSTDTQYF

D gene: TRBD2
clone size: medium-sized
V gene: TRBV4-1
J gene: TRBJ2-7
CDR3 DNA: TGCGCCAGCAGCCAAGATCGGTCTAGCGGGGCTTACGAGCAGTACTTC
CDR3 protein: CASSQDRSSGAYEQYF

D gene: TRBD2
clone size: medium-sized
V gene: TRBV12-3/TRBV12-4
J gene: TRBJ2-1
CDR3 DNA: TGTGCCAGCAGTCCGCTATCCCAAGGACTAGCGGCCTACAATGAGCAGTTCTTC
CDR3 protein: CASSPLSQGLAAYNEQFF

D gene: NA
clone size: NA
V gene: TRBV7-2
J gene: TRBJ2-3
CDR3 DNA: TGTGGCAGCAGCTTGGCGTCGCGAGGCCGAGATACGCAGTATTTT
CDR3 protein: CGSSLASRGRDTQYF

D gene: TRBD2
clone size: few
V gene: TRBV5-1
J gene: TRBJ2-1
CDR3 DNA: TGCGCCAGCAGCTTGGAGGGACTACTCAATGAGCAGTTCTTC
CDR3 protein: CASSLEGLLNEQFF

D gene: NA
clone size: few
V gene: TRBV6-2/TRBV6-3
J gene: TRBJ1-5
CDR3 DNA: TGTGCCAGCAGTTACGGATGGTTTCAGCCCCAGCATTTT
CDR3 protein: CASSYGWFQPQHF

D gene: NA
clone size: many
V gene: TRBV6-6
J gene: TRBJ1-2
CDR3 DNA: TGTGCCAGCAGTTACCTCCGACCGGCCGAGGAGGACGGCTACACCTTC
CDR3 protein: CASSYLRPAEEDGYTF

D gene: TRBD1
clone size: medium-sized
V gene: TRBV20-1
J gene: TRBJ2-3
CDR3 DNA: TGCAGTGCTAGGAGACAGGGTGCGACAGATACGCAGTATTTT
CDR3 protein: CSARRQGATDTQYF

D gene: NA
clone size: many
V gene: TRBV5-1
J gene: TRBJ2-7
CDR3 DNA: TGCGCCAGCAGTCCTTCATCAGGGGGGGAGCAGTACTTC
CDR3 protein: CASSPSSGGEQYF

D gene: TRBD1
clone size: medium-sized
V gene: TRBV5-1
J gene: TRBJ2-1
CDR3 DNA: TGCGCCAGCATACCAACAGGGGGGACTGACAATGAGCAGTTCTTC
CDR3 protein: CASIPTGGTDNEQFF

D gene: TRBD2
clone size: NA
V gene: TRBV4-3
J gene: TRBJ2-2
CDR3 DNA: TGCGCCAGCAGCCTTGGACTAGCGGGGTCCGGGGAGCTGTTTTTT
CDR3 protein: CASSLGLAGSGELFF